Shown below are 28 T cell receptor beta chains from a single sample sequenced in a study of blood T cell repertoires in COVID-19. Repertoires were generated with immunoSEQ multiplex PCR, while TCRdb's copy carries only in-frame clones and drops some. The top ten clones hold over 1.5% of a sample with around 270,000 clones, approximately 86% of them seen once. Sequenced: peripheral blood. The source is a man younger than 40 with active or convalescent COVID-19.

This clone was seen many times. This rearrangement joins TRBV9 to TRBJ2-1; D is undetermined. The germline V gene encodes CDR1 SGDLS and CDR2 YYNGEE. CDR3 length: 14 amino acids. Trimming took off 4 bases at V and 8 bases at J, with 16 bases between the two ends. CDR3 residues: CASSISFQLDEQFF. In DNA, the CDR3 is TGTGCCAGCAGCATTAGCTTTCAGTTAGATGAGCAGTTCTTC. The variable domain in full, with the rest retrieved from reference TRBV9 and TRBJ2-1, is DSGVTQTPKHLITATGQRVTLRCSPRSGDLSVYWYQQSLDQGLQFLIQYYNGEERAKGNILERFSAQQFPDLHSELNLSSLELGDSALYFCASSISFQLDEQFFGPGTRLTVL.

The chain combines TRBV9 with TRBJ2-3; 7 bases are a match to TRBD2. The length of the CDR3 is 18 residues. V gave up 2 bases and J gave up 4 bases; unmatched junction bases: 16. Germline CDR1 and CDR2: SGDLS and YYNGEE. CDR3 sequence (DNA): TGTGCCAGCAGCGTCCACGATCTTAGCGGGTTAAGGGCAGATACGCAGTATTTT. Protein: CASSVHDLSGLRADTQYF.

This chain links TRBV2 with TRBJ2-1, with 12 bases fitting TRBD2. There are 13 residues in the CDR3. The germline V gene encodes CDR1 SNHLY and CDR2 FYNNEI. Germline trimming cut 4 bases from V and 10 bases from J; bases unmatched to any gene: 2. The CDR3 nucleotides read TGTGCCAGCAGTGCAACTAGCGGGGGGGAGCAGTTCTTC. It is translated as CASSATSGGEQFF.

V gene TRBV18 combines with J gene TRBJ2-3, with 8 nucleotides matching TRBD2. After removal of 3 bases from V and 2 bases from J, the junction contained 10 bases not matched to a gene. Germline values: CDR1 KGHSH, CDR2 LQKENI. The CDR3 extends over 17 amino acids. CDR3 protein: CASSPELVRGDTDTQYF. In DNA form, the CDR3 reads TGTGCCAGCTCACCCGAATTGGTGCGGGGGGACACAGATACGCAGTATTTT.

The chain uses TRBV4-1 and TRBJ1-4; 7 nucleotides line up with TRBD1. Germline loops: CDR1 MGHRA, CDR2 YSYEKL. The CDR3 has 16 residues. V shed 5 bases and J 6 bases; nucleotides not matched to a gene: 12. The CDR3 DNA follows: TGCGCCAGCAGCTCTGCGCAGGGGGACCCTGATGAAAAACTGTTTTTT. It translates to CASSSAQGDPDEKLFF.

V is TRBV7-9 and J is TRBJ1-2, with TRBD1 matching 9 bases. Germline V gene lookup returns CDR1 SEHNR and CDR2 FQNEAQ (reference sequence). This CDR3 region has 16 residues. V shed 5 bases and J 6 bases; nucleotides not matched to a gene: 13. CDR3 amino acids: CASSLPGQGKFDGYTF. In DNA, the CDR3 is TGTGCCAGCAGCCTACCGGGACAGGGAAAATTTGATGGCTACACCTTC.

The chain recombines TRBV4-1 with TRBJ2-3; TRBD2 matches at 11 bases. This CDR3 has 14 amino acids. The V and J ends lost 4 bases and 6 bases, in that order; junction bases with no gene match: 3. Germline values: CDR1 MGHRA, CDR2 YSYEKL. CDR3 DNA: TGCGCCAGCAGCCTAGCGGGGGGGCCGGATACGCAGTATTTT. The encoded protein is CASSLAGGPDTQYF.

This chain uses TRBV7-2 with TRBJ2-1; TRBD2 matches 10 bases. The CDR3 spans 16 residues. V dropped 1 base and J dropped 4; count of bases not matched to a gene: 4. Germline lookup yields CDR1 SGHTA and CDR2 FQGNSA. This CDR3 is CASSLDGSGGYNEQFF. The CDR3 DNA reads TGTGCCAGCAGCTTAGATGGTAGCGGGGGGTACAATGAGCAGTTCTTC.

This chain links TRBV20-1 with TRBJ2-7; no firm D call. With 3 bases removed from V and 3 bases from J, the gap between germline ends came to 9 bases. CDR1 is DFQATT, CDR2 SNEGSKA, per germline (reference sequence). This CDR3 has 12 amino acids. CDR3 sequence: CSASGPSYEQYF. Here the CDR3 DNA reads TGCAGTGCTAGTGGGCCAAGCTACGAGCAGTACTTC.

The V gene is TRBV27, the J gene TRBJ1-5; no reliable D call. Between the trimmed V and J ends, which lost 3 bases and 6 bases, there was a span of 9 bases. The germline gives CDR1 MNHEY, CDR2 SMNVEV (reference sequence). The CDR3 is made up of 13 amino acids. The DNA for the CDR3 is TGTGCCAGCAGTTTGAGTTTTGGTCAGCCCCAGCATTTT. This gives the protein CASSLSFGQPQHF.

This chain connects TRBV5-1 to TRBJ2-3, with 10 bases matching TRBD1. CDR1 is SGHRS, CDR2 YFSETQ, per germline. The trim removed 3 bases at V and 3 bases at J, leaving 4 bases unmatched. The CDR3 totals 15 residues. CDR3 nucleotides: TGCGCCAGCAGCTGGGGACAGGGGTTTACAGATACGCAGTATTTT. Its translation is CASSWGQGFTDTQYF.

In nucleotides, the CDR3 is TGTGCCAGTAGTATCAGGGAAGGGTCGGGTCAGCCCCAGCATTTT. Its protein product is CASSIREGSGQPQHF. The V call is TRBV19, the J call TRBJ1-5; TRBD1 might be the D (5 bases). This CDR3 is 15 amino acids long. V lost 3 bases, J lost 6 bases, and 15 bases lay in between. Germline assignment: CDR1 LNHDA and CDR2 SQIVND (reference sequence).

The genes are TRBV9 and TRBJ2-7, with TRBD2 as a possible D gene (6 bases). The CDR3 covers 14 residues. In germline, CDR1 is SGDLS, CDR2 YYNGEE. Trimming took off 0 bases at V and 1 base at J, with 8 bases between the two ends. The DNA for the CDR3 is TGTGCCAGCAGCGTAGATGGAGGGTCCTACGAGCAGTACTTC. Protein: CASSVDGGSYEQYF.

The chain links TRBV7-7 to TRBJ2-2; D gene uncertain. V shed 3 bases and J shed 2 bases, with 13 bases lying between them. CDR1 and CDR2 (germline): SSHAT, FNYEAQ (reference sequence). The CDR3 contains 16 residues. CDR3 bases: TGTGCCAGCAGCTTGGCGGCATCCACAAACACCGGGGAGCTGTTTTTT. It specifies CASSLAASTNTGELFF.

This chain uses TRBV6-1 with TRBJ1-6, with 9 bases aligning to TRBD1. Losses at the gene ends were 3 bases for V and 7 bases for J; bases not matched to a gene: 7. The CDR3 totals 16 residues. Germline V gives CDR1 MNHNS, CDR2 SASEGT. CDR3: CASSDPGQGLNSPLHF. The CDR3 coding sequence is TGTGCCAGCAGTGATCCCGGACAGGGGTTAAATTCACCCCTCCACTTT.

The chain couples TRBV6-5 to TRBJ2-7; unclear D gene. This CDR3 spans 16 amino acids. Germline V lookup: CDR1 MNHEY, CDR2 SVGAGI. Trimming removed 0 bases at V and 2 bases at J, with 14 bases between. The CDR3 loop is CASSYSTVSSPYEQYF. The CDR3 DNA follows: TGTGCCAGCAGTTACTCGACTGTCTCTTCTCCCTACGAGCAGTACTTC.

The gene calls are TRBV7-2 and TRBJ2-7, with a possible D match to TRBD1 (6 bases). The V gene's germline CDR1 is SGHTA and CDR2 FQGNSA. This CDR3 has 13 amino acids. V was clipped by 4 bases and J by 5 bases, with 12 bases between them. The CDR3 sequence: CASSYYRDHEQYF. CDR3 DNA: TGTGCCAGCAGCTATTACAGGGATCACGAGCAGTACTTC.

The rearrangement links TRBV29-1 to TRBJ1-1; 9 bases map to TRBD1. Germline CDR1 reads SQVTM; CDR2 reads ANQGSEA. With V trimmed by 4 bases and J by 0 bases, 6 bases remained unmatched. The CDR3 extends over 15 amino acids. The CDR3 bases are TGCAGCGTTGGTTACAGGGGGCGATTGAACACTGAAGCTTTCTTT. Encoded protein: CSVGYRGRLNTEAFF.

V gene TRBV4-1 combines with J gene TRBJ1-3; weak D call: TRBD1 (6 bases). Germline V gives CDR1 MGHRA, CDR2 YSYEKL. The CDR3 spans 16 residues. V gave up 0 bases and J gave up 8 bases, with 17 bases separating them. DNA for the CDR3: TGCGCCAGCAGCCAAGAGAGGGACACCTCAGTGGACACCATATATTTT. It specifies CASSQERDTSVDTIYF.

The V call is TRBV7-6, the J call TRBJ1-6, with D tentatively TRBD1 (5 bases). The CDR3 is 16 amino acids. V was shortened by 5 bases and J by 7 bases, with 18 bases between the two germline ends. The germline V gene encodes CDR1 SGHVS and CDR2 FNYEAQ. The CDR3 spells CASSPLRGEQNSPLHF. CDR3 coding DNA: TGTGCCAGCAGCCCCCTACGGGGGGAACAGAATTCACCCCTCCACTTT.

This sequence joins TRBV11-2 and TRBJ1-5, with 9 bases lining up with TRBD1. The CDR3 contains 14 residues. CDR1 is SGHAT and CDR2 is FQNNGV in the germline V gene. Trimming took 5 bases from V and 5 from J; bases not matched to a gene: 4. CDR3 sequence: CASSPGQGDQPQHF. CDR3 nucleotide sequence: TGTGCCAGCAGCCCGGGACAGGGCGATCAGCCCCAGCATTTT.

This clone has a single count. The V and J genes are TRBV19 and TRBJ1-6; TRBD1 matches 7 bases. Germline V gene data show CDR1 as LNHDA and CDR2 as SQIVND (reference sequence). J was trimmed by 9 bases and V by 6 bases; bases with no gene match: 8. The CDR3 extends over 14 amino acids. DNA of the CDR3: TGTGCCAGTAGCCCGGGACAGAGTACTTCACCCCTCCACTTT. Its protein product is CASSPGQSTSPLHF.

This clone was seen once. The CDR3 region is CAWSVLGGGDGYTF. For the CDR3, the DNA is TGTGCCTGGAGTGTACTGGGGGGAGGCGATGGCTACACCTTC. The V and J genes are TRBV30 and TRBJ1-2, with D possibly matching TRBD1 (5 bases). CDR1 and CDR2 (germline): GTSNPN, SVGIG (reference sequence). Trimming shortened V by 0 bases and J by 6 bases, and 14 bases separated the two germline ends. The CDR3 has 14 amino acids.

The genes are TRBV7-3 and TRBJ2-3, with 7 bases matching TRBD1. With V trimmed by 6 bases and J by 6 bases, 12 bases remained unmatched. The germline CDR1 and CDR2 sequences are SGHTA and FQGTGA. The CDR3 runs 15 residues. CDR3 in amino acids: CASSRDSKRLDTQYF. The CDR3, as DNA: TGTGCCAGCAGTCGGGACAGCAAAAGGTTGGATACGCAGTATTTT.

The CDR3 sequence is CASGLGTGSIGETQYF. CDR3 in DNA: TGTGCTAGTGGTTTGGGGACAGGGAGCATCGGAGAGACCCAGTACTTC. The genes are TRBV12-5 and TRBJ2-5, with 8 bases aligning to TRBD1. Unmatched junction bases numbered 8, after V lost 1 base and J lost 4 bases. This CDR3 comprises 16 residues. Germline V gene sequence: CDR1 LGHNT, CDR2 FRNRAP.

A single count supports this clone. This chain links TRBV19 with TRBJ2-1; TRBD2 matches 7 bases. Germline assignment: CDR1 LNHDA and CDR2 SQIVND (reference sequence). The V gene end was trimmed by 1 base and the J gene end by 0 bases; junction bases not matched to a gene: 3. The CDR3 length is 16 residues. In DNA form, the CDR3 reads TGTGCCAGTAGTATAGCGAGCGGGGTCTCCTACAATGAGCAGTTCTTC. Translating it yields CASSIASGVSYNEQFF.

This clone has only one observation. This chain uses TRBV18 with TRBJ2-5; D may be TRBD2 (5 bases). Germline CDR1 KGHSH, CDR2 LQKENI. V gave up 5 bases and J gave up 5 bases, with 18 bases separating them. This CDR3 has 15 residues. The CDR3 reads CASSDIEGTGETQYF. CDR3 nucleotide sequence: TGTGCCAGCTCAGACATTGAGGGAACCGGGGAGACCCAGTACTTC.

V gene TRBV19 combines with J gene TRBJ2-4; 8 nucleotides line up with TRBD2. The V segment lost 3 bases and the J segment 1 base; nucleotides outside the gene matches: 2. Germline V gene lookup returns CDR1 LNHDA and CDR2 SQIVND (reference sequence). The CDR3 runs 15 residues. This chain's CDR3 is CASSMGGGAKNIQYF. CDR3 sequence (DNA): TGTGCCAGTAGTATGGGCGGGGGGGCCAAAAACATTCAGTACTTC.